Here is one T cell receptor (beta chain) with its context. Its recognized antigen is unknown. Base qualities are not provided; no much larger clone lies one nucleotide away. The data were taken from a study of T cell responses to AZD1222 COVID-19 vaccine (dated by TCRdb to about 2021). Regarding the research as a whole: AZD1222 recipients whose second dose came at about 4 weeks and those whose second dose came at about 12 weeks were combined into one group, since spike-specific TCR depth and breadth did not differ between the two schedules. TCR sequencing was performed for 230 to 250 trial participants, of whom roughly 200 were given two doses of AZD1222 and roughly 25 were given two doses of MenACWY control vaccine. Trial participants were enrolled by age into subgroups of 18-55, 56-69 and 70-plus years, and around 140, 26 and 57 TCR-sequenced participants, respectively, were included in these subgroups.

Interpreted using the paper, the time point label stands for: baseline before first vaccination. Vaccinee samples were obtained from the UK trials COV001 and COV002, which included a single-blind randomized controlled phase 2/3 trial of AZD1222 (ChAdOx1 nCoV-19) in healthy adults. Trial participant PBMC samples were collected at day 0 and day 28 after the second dose for TCRbeta chain sequencing. The CDR3 regions of human TCRbeta chains were subjected to immunosequencing. Per the original workflow: Repertoire TCRs were matched against a reference library of SARS-CoV-2-specific TCRs generated with the MIRA antigen-specificity platform. Breadth was defined as the fraction of unique TCRs that were SARS-CoV-2-associated. Depth was defined as the fraction of total T cells that were SARS-CoV-2-associated. Using the MIRA data, every spike-specific TCR was mapped to the spike region that the TCR reacted to and assigned to either a CD4 or a CD8 class. Log10-transformed breadth and depth values were compared by one-way ANOVA with Sidak's multiple comparisons tests. Entries here come from immuneACCESS through TCRdb and include only in-frame sequences with V and J called. Some clones fail to appear in such tables; in the studies checked, an unresolved V gene covers under half of the shortfall, and the cause of the remainder is unknown. V and J calls and clone size are given by that table; D and trimming were obtained from the DNA. This sample has roughly 95,000 clones in its table, and approximately 88% of those were observed once. The ten most abundant clones make up about 2.5% of the sample.

Here is what the overall study found, with its caveats: No day 14 peak-response samples were available, so repertoires were characterized only after the peak T cell response. Spike-specific TCR breadth and depth rose significantly after two AZD1222 doses compared with day 0 and with MenACWY recipients. Nearly half of unique spike-specific TCRs reportedly recognized epitopes outside regions mutated in the B.1.351 and B.1.1.7 variants. Participants were mostly white British, with more females than males. The authors suggested clonal diversity may have been underestimated. The 56-69-year group was small, and its depth increase did not reach significance, likely because of low power. Vaccine-associated CD4 TCRs spanned the whole spike protein, with dominant responses in regions 160-218 and 743-854. Conclusions about previously exposed vaccinees are limited, since just a handful of AZD1222 recipients were seropositive for SARS-CoV-2 at baseline.

Looking up the germline V gene yields CDR1 SGDLS and CDR2 YYNGEE. Trimmed from V: 3 bases; trimmed from J: 5 bases; junction bases lacking a gene match: 6. Spanning cysteine to phenylalanine, the CDR3 consists of 15 amino acids. Only CDR3 DNA remains: 45 bases, in frame from the first base. This TCR was sampled from an adult in good health. The chain couples TRBV9 to TRBJ2-4, and TRBD1 aligns with 9 junction nucleotides. Specimen: peripheral blood, collected on day 0 of AZD1222 vaccination. The CDR3 corresponds to CASSAARTGENIQYF. The DNA sequence is as follows: TGTGCCAGCAGCGCTGCTCGGACAGGGGAAAACATTCAGTACTTC.